The 15 T cell receptor beta chains below come from one sample, sequenced in a study of blood T cell repertoires in COVID-19. Produced via immunoSEQ multiplex PCR; TCRdb's table is partial and in-frame only. The sample contains approximately 150,000 clones, around 80% of which appear only once. The sample taken for sequencing was PBMCs or T cells enriched from blood (not recorded which). The source is a woman aged 70-85 years in a cohort exposed to, infected with or recovered from COVID-19 (not recorded which).

J is TRBJ1-4 and V is TRBV9, with 11 bases lining up with TRBD1. Trimming at V came to 3 bases and at J to 0 bases, leaving 4 bases not matched to a gene. The CDR3 has 17 residues. Germline V gene lookup returns CDR1 SGDLS and CDR2 YYNGEE. This CDR3 is CASSGGQGGATNEKLFF. The CDR3 region has the DNA TGTGCCAGCAGCGGGGGACAGGGGGGCGCAACTAATGAAAAACTGTTTTTT. The full variable domain, its missing parts supplied by reference TRBV9 and TRBJ1-4, is DSGVTQTPKHLITATGQRVTLRCSPRSGDLSVYWYQQSLDQGLQFLIQYYNGEERAKGNILERFSAQQFPDLHSELNLSSLELGDSALYFCASSGGQGGATNEKLFFGSGTQLSVL.

J is TRBJ2-5 and V is TRBV5-6; D remains ambiguous. CDR3 length equals 16 residues. V lost 0 bases to trimming and J lost 2 bases, with 14 bases between them. Germline-derived CDR1 and CDR2 are SGHDT and YYEEEE. The CDR3 nucleotides are TGTGCCAGCAGCTTGGTCTTGCTCCAGAAACAAGAGACCCAGTACTTC. Translation: CASSLVLLQKQETQYF.

This clone appeared a few times. This chain joins TRBV6-5 and TRBJ2-3, with D perhaps TRBD1 (5 bases). The germline V gene has CDR1 MNHEY and CDR2 SVGAGI. This CDR3 has 14 amino acids. V shed 7 bases and J shed 4 bases, with 15 bases lying between them. This CDR3 is CASTRGPGSDTQYF. The CDR3 bases are TGTGCCAGCACTAGGGGCCCCGGTTCAGATACGCAGTATTTT.

The chain links TRBV7-3 to TRBJ2-1; 9 nucleotides match TRBD2. Germline V gene lookup returns CDR1 SGHTA and CDR2 FQGTGA. The CDR3 consists of 15 residues. J was trimmed by 7 bases and V by 1 base; bases with no gene match: 5. The DNA for the CDR3 is TGTGCCAGCAGCTTAATGGCGGGAGGGCCGAATGAGCAGTTCTTC. Protein: CASSLMAGGPNEQFF.

J is TRBJ1-2 and V is TRBV2, with 8 bases aligning to TRBD1. Germline CDR1 SNHLY, CDR2 FYNNEI. CDR3 size: 14 residues. V gave up 4 bases and J gave up 4 bases; unmatched junction bases: 5. This CDR3 is CASSGDRGSYGYTF. The CDR3 region has the DNA TGTGCCAGCAGTGGAGACAGGGGAAGCTATGGCTACACCTTC.

The chain combines TRBV5-1 with TRBJ2-5; perhaps TRBD1 as D (5 bases). Per germline, CDR1 SGHRS and CDR2 YFSETQ. The germline V and J ends were trimmed by 0 bases and 1 base, with 7 bases remaining between them. The CDR3 runs 14 residues. Here the CDR3 DNA reads TGCGCCAGCAGCTTGGGCCAGGGCCAAGAGACCCAGTACTTC. Translating gives CASSLGQGQETQYF. The complete variable domain, with remaining parts taken from reference TRBV5-1 and TRBJ2-5, reads KAGVTQTPRYLIKTRGQQVTLSCSPISGHRSVSWYQQTPGQGLQFLFEYFSETQRNKGNFPGRFSGRQFSNSRSEMNVSTLELGDSALYLCASSLGQGQETQYFGPGTRLLVL.

V and J are TRBV5-4 and TRBJ2-2; TRBD2 might be the D (6 bases). Germline V gene data show CDR1 as SGHNT and CDR2 as YYREEE (reference sequence). With 4 bases removed from V and 2 bases from J, the gap between germline ends came to 15 bases. The CDR3 has 16 residues. This chain's CDR3 is CASSPKTRDNTGELFF. For the CDR3, the DNA is TGTGCCAGCAGCCCAAAGACTAGGGATAACACCGGGGAGCTGTTTTTT.

This rearrangement joins TRBV7-2 to TRBJ1-3, with TRBD1 identical over 9 bases. The CDR3 sequence is 16 residues long. V dropped 2 bases and J dropped 4; count of bases not matched to a gene: 6. The germline V gene encodes CDR1 SGHTA and CDR2 FQGNSA. Here the CDR3 reads CASSLMAGTGGNTIYF. The CDR3 DNA reads as TGTGCCAGCAGCTTAATGGCCGGGACAGGGGGAAACACCATATATTTT.

The gene calls are TRBV4-3 and TRBJ2-3; possibly TRBD1 for D (6 bases). The CDR3 is 16 amino acids. Germline V gene sequence: CDR1 LGHNA, CDR2 YSLEER. Trimming took 0 bases from V and 2 from J, leaving 12 bases between them. CDR3 DNA: TGCGCCAGCAGCCAAGAGGTCCGACAGGCCACAGATACGCAGTATTTT. Translated, it gives CASSQEVRQATDTQYF.

This clone was detected a few times. This rearrangement joins TRBV19 to TRBJ1-2; D perhaps matches TRBD1 (6 bases). Trimming took off 3 bases at V and 6 bases at J, with 11 bases between the two ends. This CDR3 is 13 amino acids long. CDR1 is LNHDA and CDR2 is SQIVND in the germline V gene (reference sequence). CDR3 DNA: TGTGCCAGTAGTATTTGGGGGGGCCATGGCTACACCTTC. Amino acid sequence: CASSIWGGHGYTF.

The CDR3 nucleotides read TGTGCCAGCAGTCGCCCCCTGAGCGGAGGCCGCAATGAGCAGTTCTTC. Its protein product is CASSRPLSGGRNEQFF. V and J are TRBV28 and TRBJ2-1, with TRBD2 as a possible D gene (5 bases). Trimming took off 5 bases at V and 6 bases at J, with 20 bases between the two ends. Germline loops: CDR1 MDHEN, CDR2 SYDVKM. The CDR3 runs to 16 residues. Variable domain in full (rest from reference TRBV28 and TRBJ2-1): DVKVTQSSRYLVKRTGEKVFLECVQDMDHENMFWYRQDPGLGLRLIYFSYDVKMKEKGDIPEGYSVSREKKERFSLILESASTNQTSMYLCASSRPLSGGRNEQFFGPGTRLTVL.

J is TRBJ2-1 and V is TRBV9; TRBD2 aligns across 10 bases. Looked up from germline, CDR1 is SGDLS and CDR2 is YYNGEE. V was pared by 0 bases and J by 6 bases, with 6 bases of the junction left unmatched. This CDR3 comprises 16 residues. CDR3 bases: TGTGCCAGCAGCGTAGATCTAGCGGGAGTCATCAATGAGCAGTTCTTC. Translating it yields CASSVDLAGVINEQFF.

The chain recombines TRBV5-1 with TRBJ2-6; D ambiguous. This CDR3 contains 13 residues. CDR1 and CDR2 (germline): SGHRS, YFSETQ. Trimming took 3 bases from V and 4 from J, leaving 5 bases between them. The CDR3 DNA reads as TGCGCCAGCAGCTCCACAGGGGCCAACGTCCTGACTTTC. Translation gives CASSSTGANVLTF.

The chain couples TRBV29-1 to TRBJ1-1; D is undetermined. V shed 6 bases and J shed 1 base, with 3 bases lying between them. Germline CDR1 is SQVTM and CDR2 is ANQGSEA. The length of the CDR3 is 10 residues. Written as DNA, the CDR3 is TGCAGCGTCCAGAACACTGAAGCTTTCTTT. Translated, it gives CSVQNTEAFF.

The V gene is TRBV9, the J gene TRBJ2-3; 9 bases map to TRBD2. The germline CDR1 and CDR2 sequences are SGDLS and YYNGEE. The CDR3 is 15 residues long. V gave up 0 bases and J gave up 6 bases; unmatched junction bases: 5. The CDR3 loop reads CASSVEPSGTDTQYF. As DNA, the CDR3 is TGTGCCAGCAGCGTAGAACCTAGCGGGACTGATACGCAGTATTTT.